The 14 T cell receptor beta chains in this list originate from one sample, sequenced in a study of cytomegalovirus exposure and HLA in healthy donors listed by TCRdb under 2017. To prepare the library, the immunoSEQ multiplex PCR assay was applied. TCRdb limited this immuneACCESS table to in-frame rearrangements with V and J called. A share of clones is missing; checked studies link under half to unresolved V genes, and the rest is unexplained. This sample gives 250,000 or so clones in total; about 90% of them show up just once. The ten largest clones capture under 0.4% of the sample. The sequencing input was PBMCs. The receptor set was obtained from a woman aged 18-30 years in good health and CMV-seronegative.

J is TRBJ2-7 and V is TRBV7-8, with TRBD2 identical over 8 bases. The CDR3 covers 15 residues. Germline V lookup: CDR1 SGHVS, CDR2 FQNEAQ. The V gene end was trimmed by 5 bases and the J gene end by 2 bases; junction bases not matched to a gene: 8. DNA of the CDR3: TGTGCCAGCAGCACCCCTGGGACTAGAACCTACGAGCAGTACTTC. Its translation: CASSTPGTRTYEQYF.

This clone was counted only a few times. The chain recombines TRBV2 with TRBJ1-5; D is undetermined. The CDR3 length is 16 residues. V lost 2 bases to trimming and J lost 2 bases, with 13 bases between them. CDR1 is SNHLY and CDR2 is FYNNEI in the germline V gene. Here the CDR3 reads CASSELGNSRNQPQHF. CDR3 nucleotide sequence: TGTGCCAGCAGTGAATTGGGTAACAGTCGCAATCAGCCCCAGCATTTT.

The V and J genes are TRBV2 and TRBJ1-3; the match to TRBD1 covers 8 bases. CDR3 size: 16 residues. V shed 11 bases and J 3 bases; nucleotides not matched to a gene: 15. Germline V lookup: CDR1 SNHLY, CDR2 FYNNEI. The CDR3 reads CASLLDDRGGGNTIYF. The CDR3 bases are TGTGCCTCTTTGCTCGATGACAGGGGAGGTGGAAACACCATATATTTT.

The J gene is TRBJ2-2, the V gene TRBV7-9; a possible D gene is TRBD1 (6 bases). V lost 4 bases, J lost 7 bases, and 19 bases lay in between. Germline CDR1 and CDR2: SEHNR and FQNEAQ (reference sequence). The CDR3 is made up of 16 amino acids. CDR3 coding DNA: TGTGCCAGCAGCTCCTCCCCCCGGGACAATAGCGGGGAGCTGTTTTTT. It encodes CASSSSPRDNSGELFF.

The J gene is TRBJ1-5, the V gene TRBV12-2; no DNA check was done on the table's D call, TRBD1. TRBV12-2 represents a pseudogene. This CDR3 spans 14 amino acids. The CDR3 is CASRARDSNQPQHF. The CDR3 DNA sequence: TGTGCAAGTCGCGCCCGGGACAGTAATCAGCCCCAGCATTTT.

This clone was picked up one time. The V call is TRBV7-7, the J call TRBJ1-4; D gene uncertain. V lost 5 bases to trimming and J lost 2 bases, with 9 bases between them. CDR1 SSHAT and CDR2 FNYEAQ come from the germline V gene (reference sequence). The CDR3 runs 14 residues. The CDR3 nucleotides read TGTGCCAGCAGCCCTGACTCCACTAATGAAAAACTGTTTTTT. This translates into CASSPDSTNEKLFF.

J is TRBJ2-3 and V is TRBV28; 10 bases map to TRBD2. Germline CDR1 is MDHEN and CDR2 is SYDVKM. The trim removed 2 bases at V and 7 bases at J, leaving 6 bases unmatched. There are 15 residues in the CDR3. CDR3 in amino acids: CASSLSGGERYTQYF. The CDR3 DNA reads TGTGCCAGCAGTTTAAGCGGGGGGGAACGTTATACGCAGTATTTT.

Points on this clone: Other DNA sequences from this sample encode an identical CDR3 as well. The J gene is TRBJ1-4, the V gene TRBV5-1; D remains ambiguous. V lost 0 bases, J lost 0 bases, and 6 bases lay in between. The CDR3 totals 15 residues. Germline assignment: CDR1 SGHRS and CDR2 YFSETQ. Here the CDR3 DNA reads TGCGCCAGCAGCTTGGGAGCTGCAACTAATGAAAAACTGTTTTTT. It encodes CASSLGAATNEKLFF.

The gene calls are TRBV6-5 and TRBJ1-2, with 8 bases aligning to TRBD1. Trimming removed 1 base from V and 6 bases from J; junction bases left unmatched: 1. Germline V CDR1 and CDR2: MNHEY, SVGAGI. The CDR3 runs to 13 residues. The CDR3 region has the DNA TGTGCCAGCAGTTACTGGACAGGGCATGGCTACACCTTC. Residues: CASSYWTGHGYTF.

The chain links TRBV27 to TRBJ1-2; the D is unclear. Germline V gene sequence: CDR1 MNHEY, CDR2 SMNVEV (reference sequence). This CDR3 is 12 amino acids long. V was trimmed by 6 bases and J by 8 bases, leaving 13 bases between them. CDR3 in amino acids: CASRAFSGGYTF. In DNA, the CDR3 is TGTGCCAGCAGGGCTTTCTCGGGAGGCTACACCTTC.

V and J are TRBV6-6 and TRBJ1-1; D possibly corresponds to TRBD1 (6 bases). V was clipped by 4 bases and J by 6 bases, with 21 bases between them. Germline V gives CDR1 MNHNY, CDR2 SVGAGI (reference sequence). The CDR3 totals 16 residues. CDR3 protein: CASSSQGGLGSAEAFF. The CDR3 DNA is TGTGCCAGCAGTTCACAAGGGGGTCTGGGGTCAGCTGAAGCTTTCTTT.

The chain employs TRBV5-1 and TRBJ1-3, with D hard to call. The CDR3 contains 17 residues. V was trimmed by 0 bases and J by 0 bases, leaving 13 bases between them. Germline CDR1 and CDR2: SGHRS and YFSETQ. CDR3 region: CASSLDFWPNSGNTIYF. The CDR3 DNA sequence: TGCGCCAGCAGCTTGGATTTCTGGCCGAACTCTGGAAACACCATATATTTT. The complete variable domain, with remaining parts taken from reference TRBV5-1 and TRBJ1-3, reads KAGVTQTPRYLIKTRGQQVTLSCSPISGHRSVSWYQQTPGQGLQFLFEYFSETQRNKGNFPGRFSGRQFSNSRSEMNVSTLELGDSALYLCASSLDFWPNSGNTIYFGEGSWLTVV.

The chain recombines TRBV10-3 with TRBJ2-1, with 9 bases lining up with TRBD2. V dropped 0 bases and J dropped 7; count of bases not matched to a gene: 7. Germline CDR1 and CDR2: ENHRY and SYGVKD. CDR3 length: 16 amino acids. The CDR3 loop reads CAISESVLAGRNEQFF. The DNA of the CDR3 is TGTGCCATCAGTGAGTCGGTACTAGCGGGTAGGAATGAGCAGTTCTTC.

The genes are TRBV27 and TRBJ2-1; 11 nucleotides line up with TRBD1. V lost 4 bases and J lost 3; bases outside the gene matches: 8. Per germline, CDR1 MNHEY and CDR2 SMNVEV (reference sequence). The CDR3 totals 17 residues. CDR3 sequence reads: CASSSTAGTGGYNEQFF. Written as DNA, the CDR3 is TGTGCCAGCAGTTCCACAGCCGGGACAGGGGGCTACAATGAGCAGTTCTTC.